This T cell receptor (beta chain) was identified in a study of blood T cells in healthy people across ages. The length of the CDR3 is 16 residues. V lost 2 bases to trimming and J lost 3 bases; unmatched junction nucleotides: 8. The germline CDR1 and CDR2 sequences are MNHEY and SMNVEV (reference sequence). General study points: The study found more naive CD4+ cells and higher diversity in long-lived than aged donors.

Turning to this clonotype: The antigen remains unidentified.

The amount of total RNA extracted per sample was at least 6 micrograms. It was with a sample-barcoded 5' primer and a J-beta primer mix that a second PCR of about 6 to 12 cycles was run. Every sample produced at least 2.5 million CDR3-containing paired-end reads. TCRdb fed the 5' RACE reads into MiXCR, producing one record per CDR3 protein. The profile shows about 1.1 million distinct CDR3 sequences, roughly two fifths of them singletons. Material: blood. This chain uses TRBV27 with TRBJ1-1; 8 bases align to TRBD1. The origin of this receptor is a man between 18 and 35 years old in good health. The CDR3 DNA is TGTGCCAGCAGTTTAGACCGGACAGGGCCACACACTGAAGCTTTCTTT. Residues: CASSLDRTGPHTEAFF.